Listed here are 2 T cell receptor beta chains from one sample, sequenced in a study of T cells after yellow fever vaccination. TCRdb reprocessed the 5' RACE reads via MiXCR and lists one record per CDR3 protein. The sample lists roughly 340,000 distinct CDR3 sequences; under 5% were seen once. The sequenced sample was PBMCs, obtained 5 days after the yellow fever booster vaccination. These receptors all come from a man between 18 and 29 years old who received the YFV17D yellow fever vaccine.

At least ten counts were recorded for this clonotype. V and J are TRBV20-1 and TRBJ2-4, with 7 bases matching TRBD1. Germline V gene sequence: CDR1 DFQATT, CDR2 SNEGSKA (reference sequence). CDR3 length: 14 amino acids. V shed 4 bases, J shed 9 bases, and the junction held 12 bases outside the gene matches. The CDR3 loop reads CSANYRDREPIQYF. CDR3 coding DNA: TGCAGTGCTAATTACCGGGACAGAGAGCCCATTCAGTACTTC.

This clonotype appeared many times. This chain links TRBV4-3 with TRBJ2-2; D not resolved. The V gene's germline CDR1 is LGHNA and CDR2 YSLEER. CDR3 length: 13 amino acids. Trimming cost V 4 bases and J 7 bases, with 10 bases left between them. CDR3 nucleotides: TGCGCCAGCAGCCCACTGAGCGACGGGGAGCTGTTTTTT. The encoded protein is CASSPLSDGELFF.